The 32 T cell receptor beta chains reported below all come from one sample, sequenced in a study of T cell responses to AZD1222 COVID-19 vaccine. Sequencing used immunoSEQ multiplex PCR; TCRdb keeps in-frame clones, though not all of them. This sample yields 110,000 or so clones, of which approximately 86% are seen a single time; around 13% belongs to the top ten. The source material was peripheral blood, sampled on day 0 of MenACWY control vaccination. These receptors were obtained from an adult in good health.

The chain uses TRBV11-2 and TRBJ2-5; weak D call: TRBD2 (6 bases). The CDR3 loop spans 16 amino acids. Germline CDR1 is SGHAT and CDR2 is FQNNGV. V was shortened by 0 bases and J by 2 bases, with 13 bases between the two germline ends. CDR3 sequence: CASSLDPGDRQETQYF. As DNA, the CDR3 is TGTGCCAGCAGCTTAGATCCGGGGGACCGGCAAGAGACCCAGTACTTC.

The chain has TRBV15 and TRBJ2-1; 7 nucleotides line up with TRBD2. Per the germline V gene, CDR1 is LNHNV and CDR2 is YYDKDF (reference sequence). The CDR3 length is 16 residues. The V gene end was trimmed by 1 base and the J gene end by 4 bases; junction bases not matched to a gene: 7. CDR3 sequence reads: CATSRGWGGPYNEQFF. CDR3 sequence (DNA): TGTGCCACCAGCAGAGGATGGGGGGGTCCGTACAATGAGCAGTTCTTC.

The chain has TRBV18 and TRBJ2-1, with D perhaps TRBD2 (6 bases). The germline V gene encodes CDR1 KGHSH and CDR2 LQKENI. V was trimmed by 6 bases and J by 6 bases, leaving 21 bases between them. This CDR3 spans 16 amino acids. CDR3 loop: CASSSQGPGVFNEQFF. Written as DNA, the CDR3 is TGTGCCAGCTCTAGCCAAGGCCCGGGAGTCTTCAATGAGCAGTTCTTC.

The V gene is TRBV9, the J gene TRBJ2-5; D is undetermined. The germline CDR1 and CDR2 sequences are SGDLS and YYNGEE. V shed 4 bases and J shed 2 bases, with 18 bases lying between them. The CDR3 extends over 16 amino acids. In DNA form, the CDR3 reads TGTGCCAGCAGCTCAGGTTCGGCTGCCCTTCAAGAGACCCAGTACTTC. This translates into CASSSGSAALQETQYF.

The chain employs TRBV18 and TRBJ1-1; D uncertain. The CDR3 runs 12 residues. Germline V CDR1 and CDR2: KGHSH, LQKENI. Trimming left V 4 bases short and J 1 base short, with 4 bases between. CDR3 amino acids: CASSQRNTEAFF. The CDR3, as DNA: TGTGCCAGCTCACAGAGGAACACTGAAGCTTTCTTT.

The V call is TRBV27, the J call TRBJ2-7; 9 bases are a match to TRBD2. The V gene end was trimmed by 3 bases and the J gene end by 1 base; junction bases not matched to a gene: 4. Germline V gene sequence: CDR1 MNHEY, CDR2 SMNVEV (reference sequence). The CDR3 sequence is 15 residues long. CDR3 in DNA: TGTGCCAGCAGTTTTGGGCTAGCGGGATCCTACGAGCAGTACTTC. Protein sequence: CASSFGLAGSYEQYF.

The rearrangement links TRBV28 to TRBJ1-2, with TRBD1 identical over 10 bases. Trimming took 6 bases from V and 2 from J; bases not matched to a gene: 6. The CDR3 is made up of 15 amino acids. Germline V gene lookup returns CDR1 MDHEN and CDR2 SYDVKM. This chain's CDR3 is CASRPRQGANYGYTF. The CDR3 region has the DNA TGTGCCAGCAGACCTAGACAGGGGGCCAACTATGGCTACACCTTC.

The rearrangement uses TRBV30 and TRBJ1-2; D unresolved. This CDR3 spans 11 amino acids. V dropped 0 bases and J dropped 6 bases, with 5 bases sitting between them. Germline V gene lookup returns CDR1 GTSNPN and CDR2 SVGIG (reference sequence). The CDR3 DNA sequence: TGTGCCTGGAGTGTACATGATGGCTACACCTTC. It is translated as CAWSVHDGYTF.

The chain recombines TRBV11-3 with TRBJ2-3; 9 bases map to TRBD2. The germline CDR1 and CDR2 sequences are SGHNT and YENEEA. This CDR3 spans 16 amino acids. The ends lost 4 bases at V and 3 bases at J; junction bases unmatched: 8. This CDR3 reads CASSSGTSSTTDTQYF. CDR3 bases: TGTGCCAGCAGCTCCGGGACTAGCTCGACGACAGATACGCAGTATTTT. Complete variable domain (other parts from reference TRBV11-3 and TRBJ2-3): EAGVVQSPRYKIIEKKQPVAFWCNPISGHNTLYWYLQNLGQGPELLIRYENEEAVDDSQLPKDRFSAERLKGVDSTLKIQPAELGDSAVYLCASSSGTSSTTDTQYFGPGTRLTVL.

CDR3 loop: CASSDLARGDGYTF. In nucleotides, the CDR3 is TGTGCCAGCAGTGATTTGGCCAGAGGCGATGGCTACACCTTC. The chain has TRBV2 and TRBJ1-2; the D is unclear. This CDR3 comprises 14 residues. Germline CDR1 reads SNHLY; CDR2 reads FYNNEI. V lost 3 bases to trimming and J lost 6 bases, with 14 bases between them.

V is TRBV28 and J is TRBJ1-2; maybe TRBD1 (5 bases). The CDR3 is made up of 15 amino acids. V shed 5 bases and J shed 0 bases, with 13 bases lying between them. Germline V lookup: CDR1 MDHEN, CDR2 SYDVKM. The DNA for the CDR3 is TGTGCCAGCAGTACGCAGGGAGTTACTAACTATGGCTACACCTTC. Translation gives CASSTQGVTNYGYTF.

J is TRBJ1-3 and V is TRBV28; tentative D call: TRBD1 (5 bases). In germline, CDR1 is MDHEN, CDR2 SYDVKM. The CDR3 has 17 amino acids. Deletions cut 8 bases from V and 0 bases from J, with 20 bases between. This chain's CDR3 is CASGALKKIRSGNTIYF. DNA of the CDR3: TGTGCCAGCGGGGCCCTAAAAAAAATCCGCTCTGGAAACACCATATATTTT.

The CDR3 DNA sequence: TGTGCCTGGAGTCCGGGAGGAGGGGACACTGAAGCTTTCTTT. It yields the protein CAWSPGGGDTEAFF. J is TRBJ1-1 and V is TRBV30, with D perhaps matching TRBD1 (5 bases). The CDR3 consists of 14 residues. Between the trimmed V and J ends, which lost 2 bases and 3 bases, there was a span of 13 bases. Germline V gene data show CDR1 as GTSNPN and CDR2 as SVGIG (reference sequence).

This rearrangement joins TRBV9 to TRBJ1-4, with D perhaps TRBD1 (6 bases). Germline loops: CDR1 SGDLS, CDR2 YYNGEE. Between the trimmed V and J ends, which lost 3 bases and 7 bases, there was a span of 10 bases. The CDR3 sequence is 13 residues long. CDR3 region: CASSAQGSEKLFF. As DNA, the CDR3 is TGTGCCAGCAGCGCACAGGGAAGTGAAAAACTGTTTTTT.

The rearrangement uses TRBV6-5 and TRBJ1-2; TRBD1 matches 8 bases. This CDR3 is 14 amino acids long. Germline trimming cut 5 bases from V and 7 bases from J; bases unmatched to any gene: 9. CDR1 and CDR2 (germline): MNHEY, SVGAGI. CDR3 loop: CASSTTGAHPGYTF. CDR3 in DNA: TGTGCCAGCAGTACGACAGGGGCCCACCCTGGCTACACCTTC.

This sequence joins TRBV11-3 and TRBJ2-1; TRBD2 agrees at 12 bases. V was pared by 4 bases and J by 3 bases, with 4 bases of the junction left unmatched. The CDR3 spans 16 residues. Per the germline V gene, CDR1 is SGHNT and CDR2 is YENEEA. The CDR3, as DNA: TGTGCCAGCAGCTCCCGACTAGCGGGGGACTACAATGAGCAGTTCTTC. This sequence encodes CASSSRLAGDYNEQFF.

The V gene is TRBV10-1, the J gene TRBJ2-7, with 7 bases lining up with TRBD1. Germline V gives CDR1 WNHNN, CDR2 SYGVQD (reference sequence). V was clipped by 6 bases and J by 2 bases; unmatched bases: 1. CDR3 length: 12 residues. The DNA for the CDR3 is TGCGCCAGCAGGGGACAGACCTACGAGCAGTACTTC. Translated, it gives CASRGQTYEQYF.

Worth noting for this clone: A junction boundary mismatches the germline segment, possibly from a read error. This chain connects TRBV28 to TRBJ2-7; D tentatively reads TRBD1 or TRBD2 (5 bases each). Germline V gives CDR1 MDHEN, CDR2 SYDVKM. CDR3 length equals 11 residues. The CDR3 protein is CAIPGLGVGNF. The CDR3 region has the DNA TGTGCCATACCGGGATTAGGGGTAGGGAACTTC.

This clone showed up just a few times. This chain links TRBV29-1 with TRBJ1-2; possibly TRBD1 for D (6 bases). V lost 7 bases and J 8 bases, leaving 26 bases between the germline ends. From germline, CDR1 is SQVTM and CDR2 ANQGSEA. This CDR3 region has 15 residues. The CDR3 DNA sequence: TGCAGCGGGCAGGCACCGGACAGTTTTTCTCGGGGCTACACCTTC. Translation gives CSGQAPDSFSRGYTF.

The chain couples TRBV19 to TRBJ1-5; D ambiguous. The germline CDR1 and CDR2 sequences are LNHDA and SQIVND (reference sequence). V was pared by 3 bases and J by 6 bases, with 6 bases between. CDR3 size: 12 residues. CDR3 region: CASSMALQPQHF. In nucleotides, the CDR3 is TGTGCCAGTAGTATGGCCCTTCAGCCCCAGCATTTT.

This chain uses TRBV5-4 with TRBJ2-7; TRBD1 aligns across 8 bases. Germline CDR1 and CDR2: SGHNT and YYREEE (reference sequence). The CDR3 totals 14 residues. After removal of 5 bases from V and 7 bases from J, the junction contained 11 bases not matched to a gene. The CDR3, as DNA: TGTGCCAGCAGTCCCGGGACAGGCCCCCTGGAGCAGTACTTC. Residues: CASSPGTGPLEQYF.

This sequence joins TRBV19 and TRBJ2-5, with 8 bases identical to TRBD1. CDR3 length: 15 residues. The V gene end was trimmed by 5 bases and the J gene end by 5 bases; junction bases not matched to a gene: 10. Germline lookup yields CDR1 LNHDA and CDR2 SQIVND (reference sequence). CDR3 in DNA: TGTGCCAGTAGTCTCGGGACAGGAGTCGGTGAGACCCAGTACTTC. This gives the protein CASSLGTGVGETQYF. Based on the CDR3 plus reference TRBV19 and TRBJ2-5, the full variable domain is DGGITQSPKYLFRKEGQNVTLSCEQNLNHDAMYWYRQDPGQGLRLIYYSQIVNDFQKGDIAEGYSVSREKKESFPLTVTSAQKNPTAFYLCASSLGTGVGETQYFGPGTRLLVL.

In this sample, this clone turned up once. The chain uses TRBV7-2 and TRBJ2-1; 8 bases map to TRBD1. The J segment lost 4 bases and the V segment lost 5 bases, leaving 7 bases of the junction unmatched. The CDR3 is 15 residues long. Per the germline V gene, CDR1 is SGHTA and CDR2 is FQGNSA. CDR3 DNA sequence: TGTGCCAGCAGCGCCGGACAGGGAGTTTACAATGAGCAGTTCTTC. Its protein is CASSAGQGVYNEQFF.

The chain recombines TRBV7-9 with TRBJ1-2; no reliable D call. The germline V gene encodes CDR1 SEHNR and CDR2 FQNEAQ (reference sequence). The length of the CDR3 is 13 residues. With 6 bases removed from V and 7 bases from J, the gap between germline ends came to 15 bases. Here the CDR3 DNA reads TGTGCCAGCAGTCCGGACGCCCCCCTTGGCTACACCTTC. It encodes CASSPDAPLGYTF.

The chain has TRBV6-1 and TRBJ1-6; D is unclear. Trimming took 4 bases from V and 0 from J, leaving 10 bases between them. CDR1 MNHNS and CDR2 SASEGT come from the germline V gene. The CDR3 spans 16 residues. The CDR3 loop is CASSGQMSSYNSPLHF. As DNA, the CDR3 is TGTGCCAGCAGTGGACAAATGAGCTCCTATAATTCACCCCTCCACTTT.

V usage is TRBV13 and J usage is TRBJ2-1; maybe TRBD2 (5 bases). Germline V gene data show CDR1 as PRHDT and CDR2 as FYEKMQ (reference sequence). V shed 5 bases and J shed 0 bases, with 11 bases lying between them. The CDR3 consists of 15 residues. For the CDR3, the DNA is TGTGCCAGCAGCCCCGGGGTTAGCTCCTACAATGAGCAGTTCTTC. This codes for CASSPGVSSYNEQFF.

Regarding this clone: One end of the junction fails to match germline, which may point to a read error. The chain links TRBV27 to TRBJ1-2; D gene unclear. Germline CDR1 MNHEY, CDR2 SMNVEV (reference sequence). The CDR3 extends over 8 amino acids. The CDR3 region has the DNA TGTGCCAGCATTGTGGGCGGGTTC. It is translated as CASIVGGF.

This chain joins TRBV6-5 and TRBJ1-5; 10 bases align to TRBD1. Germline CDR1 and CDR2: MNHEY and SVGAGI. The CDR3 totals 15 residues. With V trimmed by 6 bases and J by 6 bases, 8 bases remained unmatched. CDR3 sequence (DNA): TGTGCCAGCAGAGACCTGACAGGGGGCGGTCAGCCCCAGCATTTT. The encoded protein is CASRDLTGGGQPQHF.

The CDR3, as DNA: TGTGCCAGCTCACCCGGGACAGAAGAAGAGACCCAGTACTTC. This codes for CASSPGTEEETQYF. The V call is TRBV18, the J call TRBJ2-5; TRBD1 matches 7 bases. The junction had 4 bases not matched to a gene; V was cut back by 3 bases and J by 3 bases. Germline V gene sequence: CDR1 KGHSH, CDR2 LQKENI. The CDR3 is 14 amino acids.

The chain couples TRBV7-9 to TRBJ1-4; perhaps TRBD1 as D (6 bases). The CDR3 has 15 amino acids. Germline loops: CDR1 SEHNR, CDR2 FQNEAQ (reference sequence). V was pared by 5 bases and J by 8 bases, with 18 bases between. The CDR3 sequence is CASSVTGPEAEKLFF. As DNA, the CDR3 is TGTGCCAGCAGCGTCACAGGGCCGGAGGCGGAAAAACTGTTTTTT.

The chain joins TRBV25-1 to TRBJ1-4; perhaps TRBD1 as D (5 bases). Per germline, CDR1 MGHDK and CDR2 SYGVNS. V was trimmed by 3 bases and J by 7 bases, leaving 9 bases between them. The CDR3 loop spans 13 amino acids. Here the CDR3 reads CASSDGGSEKLFF. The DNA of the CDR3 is TGTGCCAGCAGTGACGGGGGGAGTGAAAAACTGTTTTTT.

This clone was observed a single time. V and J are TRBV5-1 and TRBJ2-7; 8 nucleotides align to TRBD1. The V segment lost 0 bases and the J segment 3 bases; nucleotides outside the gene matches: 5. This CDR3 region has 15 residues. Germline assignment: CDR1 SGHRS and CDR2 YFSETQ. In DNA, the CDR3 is TGCGCCAGCAGCTTGGGGGGGACAGGATACTACGAGCAGTACTTC. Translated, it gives CASSLGGTGYYEQYF.